A single TCR beta chain is shown here with its context. The method was immunoSEQ multiplex PCR; TCRdb's version includes in-frame clones alone and lacks a portion of them. The profile covers approximately 300,000 clones, with 88% appearing a single time and approximately 10% taken by the ten largest. CDR3 length: 12 residues. This entry belongs to a study of blood T cell repertoires in COVID-19. Study-wide context: There were acute and convalescent COVID-19 samples, and they came from the United States, Italy and Spain. The analysed material was cDNA or gDNA that came from T cells, B-cell-depleted T cells, or PBMCs.

The Seattle patients joined while their infection was active and were tracked longitudinally afterward. The sequence was obtained from a woman younger than 45 with COVID-19, enrolled during active disease. The sequenced material came from peripheral blood. This chain connects TRBV12-2 to TRBJ1-1. TRBV12-2 is labeled a pseudogene. This CDR3 is CASRSPSTEAFF. DNA of the CDR3: TGTGCAAGTCGCTCCCCGAGCACTGAAGCTTTCTTT.